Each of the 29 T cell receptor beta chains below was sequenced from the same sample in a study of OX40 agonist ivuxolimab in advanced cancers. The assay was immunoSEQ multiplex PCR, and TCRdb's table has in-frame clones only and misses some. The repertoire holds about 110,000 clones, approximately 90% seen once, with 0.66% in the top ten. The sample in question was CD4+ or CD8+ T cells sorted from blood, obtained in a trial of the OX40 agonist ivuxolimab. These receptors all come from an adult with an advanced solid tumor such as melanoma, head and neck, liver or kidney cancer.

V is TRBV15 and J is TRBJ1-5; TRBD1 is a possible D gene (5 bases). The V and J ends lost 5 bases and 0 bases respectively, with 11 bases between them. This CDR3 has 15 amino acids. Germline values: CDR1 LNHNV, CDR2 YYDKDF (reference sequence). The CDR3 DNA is TGTGCCACCAGCGAAGGGACTGCTAGCAATCAGCCCCAGCATTTT. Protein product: CATSEGTASNQPQHF. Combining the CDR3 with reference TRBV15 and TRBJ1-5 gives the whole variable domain DAMVIQNPRYQVTQFGKPVTLSCSQTLNHNVMYWYQQKSSQAPKLLFHYYDKDFNNEADTPDNFQSRRPNTSFCFLDIRSPGLGDTAMYLCATSEGTASNQPQHFGDGTRLSIL.

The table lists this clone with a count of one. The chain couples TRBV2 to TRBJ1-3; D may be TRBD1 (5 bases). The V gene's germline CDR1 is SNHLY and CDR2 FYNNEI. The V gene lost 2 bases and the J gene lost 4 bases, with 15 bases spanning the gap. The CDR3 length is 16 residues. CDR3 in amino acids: CASSENPGTVGNTIYF. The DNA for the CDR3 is TGTGCCAGCAGTGAAAACCCCGGGACTGTCGGAAACACCATATATTTT.

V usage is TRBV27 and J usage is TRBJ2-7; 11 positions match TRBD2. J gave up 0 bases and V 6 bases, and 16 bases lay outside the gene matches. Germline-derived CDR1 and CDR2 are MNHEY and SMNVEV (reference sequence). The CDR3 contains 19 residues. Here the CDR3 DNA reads TGTGCCAGCAGCCATGGGTCCGGGACTAGCGGCTCCTACTCCTACGAGCAGTACTTC. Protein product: CASSHGSGTSGSYSYEQYF.

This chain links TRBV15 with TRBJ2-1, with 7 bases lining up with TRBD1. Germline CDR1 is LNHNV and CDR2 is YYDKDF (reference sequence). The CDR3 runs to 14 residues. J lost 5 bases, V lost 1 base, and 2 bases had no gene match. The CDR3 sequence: CATSRAGTDNEQFF. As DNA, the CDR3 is TGTGCCACCAGCAGAGCCGGGACAGACAATGAGCAGTTCTTC.

Here the CDR3 reads CASRKQGARGTGELFF. The CDR3 DNA reads TGTGCCAGCAGAAAACAGGGGGCCAGGGGGACCGGGGAGCTGTTTTTT. This sequence joins TRBV6-6 and TRBJ2-2; 9 bases agree with TRBD1. The germline CDR1 and CDR2 sequences are MNHNY and SVGAGI (reference sequence). This CDR3 spans 16 amino acids. The ends lost 6 bases at V and 5 bases at J; junction bases unmatched: 10.

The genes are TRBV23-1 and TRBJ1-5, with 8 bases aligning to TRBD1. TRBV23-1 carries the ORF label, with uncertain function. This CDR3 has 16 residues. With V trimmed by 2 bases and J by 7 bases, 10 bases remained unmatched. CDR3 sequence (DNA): TGCGCCAGCAGTCAAAATCGGGAAGCAGGGGGCCAGCCCCAGCATTTT. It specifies CASSQNREAGGQPQHF.

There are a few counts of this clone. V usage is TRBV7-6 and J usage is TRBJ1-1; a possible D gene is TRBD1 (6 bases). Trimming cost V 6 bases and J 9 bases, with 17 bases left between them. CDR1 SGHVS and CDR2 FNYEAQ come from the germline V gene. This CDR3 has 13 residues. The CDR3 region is CASRPTGFSQAFF. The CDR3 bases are TGTGCCAGCAGGCCCACAGGGTTCTCTCAAGCTTTCTTT.

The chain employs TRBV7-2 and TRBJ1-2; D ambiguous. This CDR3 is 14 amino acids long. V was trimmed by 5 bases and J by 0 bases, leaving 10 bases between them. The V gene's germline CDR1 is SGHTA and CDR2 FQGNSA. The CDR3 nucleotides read TGTGCCAGCAGCCCCCAGTCAACTAACTATGGCTACACCTTC. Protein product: CASSPQSTNYGYTF.

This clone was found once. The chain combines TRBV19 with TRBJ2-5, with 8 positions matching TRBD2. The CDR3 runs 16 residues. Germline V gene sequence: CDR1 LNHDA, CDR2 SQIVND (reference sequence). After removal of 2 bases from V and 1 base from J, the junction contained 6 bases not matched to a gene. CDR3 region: CASSISGGAFQETQYF. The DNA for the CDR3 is TGTGCCAGTAGTATATCGGGGGGGGCCTTCCAAGAGACCCAGTACTTC.

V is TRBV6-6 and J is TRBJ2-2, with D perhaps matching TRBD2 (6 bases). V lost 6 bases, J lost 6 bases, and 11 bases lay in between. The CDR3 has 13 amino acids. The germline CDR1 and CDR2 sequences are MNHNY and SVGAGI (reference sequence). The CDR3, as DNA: TGTGCCAGCAGCTCCGGGACTTCCGGGGAGCTGTTTTTT. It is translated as CASSSGTSGELFF.

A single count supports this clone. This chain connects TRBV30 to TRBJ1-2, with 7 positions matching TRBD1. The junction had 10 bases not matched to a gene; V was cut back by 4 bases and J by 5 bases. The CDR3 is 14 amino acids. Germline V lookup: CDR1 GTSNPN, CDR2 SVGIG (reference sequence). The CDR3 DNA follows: TGTGCCTGGACAGACAGGGCGATGGGGTATGGCTACACCTTC. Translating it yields CAWTDRAMGYGYTF. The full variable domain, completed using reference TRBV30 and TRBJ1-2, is SQTIHQWPATLVQPVGSPLSLECTVEGTSNPNLYWYRQAAGRGLQLLFYSVGIGQISSEVPQNLSASRPQDRQFILSSKKLLLSDSGFYLCAWTDRAMGYGYTFGSGTRLTVV.

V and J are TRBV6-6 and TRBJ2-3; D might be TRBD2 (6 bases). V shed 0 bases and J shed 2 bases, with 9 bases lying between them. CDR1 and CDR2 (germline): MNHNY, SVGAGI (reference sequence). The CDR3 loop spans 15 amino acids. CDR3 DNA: TGTGCCAGCAGTTACTCGGGACTCCCCACAGATACGCAGTATTTT. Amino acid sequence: CASSYSGLPTDTQYF.

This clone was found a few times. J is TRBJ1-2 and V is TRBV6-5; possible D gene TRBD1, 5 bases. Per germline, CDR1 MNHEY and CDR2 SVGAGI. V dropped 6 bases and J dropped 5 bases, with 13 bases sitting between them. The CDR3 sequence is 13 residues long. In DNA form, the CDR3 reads TGTGCCAGCAGCAAACGGCAGGGTTATGGCTACACCTTC. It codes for CASSKRQGYGYTF.

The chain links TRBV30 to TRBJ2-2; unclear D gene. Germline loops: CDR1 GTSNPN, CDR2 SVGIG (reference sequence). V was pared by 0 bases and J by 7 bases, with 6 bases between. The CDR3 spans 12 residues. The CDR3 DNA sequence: TGTGCCTGGAGTGTTTCGGTCGGGGAGCTGTTTTTT. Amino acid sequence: CAWSVSVGELFF.

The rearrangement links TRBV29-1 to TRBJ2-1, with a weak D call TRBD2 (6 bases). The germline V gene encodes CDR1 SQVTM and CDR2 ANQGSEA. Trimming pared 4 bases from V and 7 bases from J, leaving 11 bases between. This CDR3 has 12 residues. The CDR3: CSVGTTRNEQFF. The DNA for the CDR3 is TGCAGCGTTGGGACTACCCGGAATGAGCAGTTCTTC.

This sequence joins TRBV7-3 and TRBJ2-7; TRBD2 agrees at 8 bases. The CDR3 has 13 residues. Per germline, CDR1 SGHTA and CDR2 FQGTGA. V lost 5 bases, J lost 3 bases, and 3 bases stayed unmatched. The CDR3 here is CASSRTSGYEQYF. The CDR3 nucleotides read TGTGCCAGCAGCCGAACTAGCGGCTACGAGCAGTACTTC.

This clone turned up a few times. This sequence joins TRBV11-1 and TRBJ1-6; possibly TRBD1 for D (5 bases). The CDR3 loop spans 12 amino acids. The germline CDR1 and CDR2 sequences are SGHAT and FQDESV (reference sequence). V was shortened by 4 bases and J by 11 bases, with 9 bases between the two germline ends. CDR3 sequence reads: CASSSGTTPLHF. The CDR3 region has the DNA TGTGCCAGCAGCTCAGGGACGACACCCCTCCACTTT.

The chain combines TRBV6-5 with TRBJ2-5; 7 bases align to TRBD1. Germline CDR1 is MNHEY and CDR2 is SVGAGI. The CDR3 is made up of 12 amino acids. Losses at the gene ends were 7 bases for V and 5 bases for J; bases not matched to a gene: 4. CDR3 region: CASKGASETQYF. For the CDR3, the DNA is TGTGCCAGCAAGGGGGCCTCGGAGACCCAGTACTTC.

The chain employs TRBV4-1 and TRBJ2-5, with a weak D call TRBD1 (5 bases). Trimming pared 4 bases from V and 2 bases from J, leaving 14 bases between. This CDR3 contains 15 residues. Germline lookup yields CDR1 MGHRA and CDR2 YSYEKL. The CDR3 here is CASSLRQSLQETQYF. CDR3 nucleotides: TGCGCCAGCAGCCTCCGACAGAGCTTACAAGAGACCCAGTACTTC.

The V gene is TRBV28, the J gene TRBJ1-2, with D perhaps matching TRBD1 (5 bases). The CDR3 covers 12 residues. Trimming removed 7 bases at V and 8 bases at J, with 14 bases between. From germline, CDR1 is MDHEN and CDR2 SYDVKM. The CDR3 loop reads CASTQGPEGYTF. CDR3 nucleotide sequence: TGTGCCAGCACGCAGGGACCCGAGGGCTACACCTTC.

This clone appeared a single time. CDR3 in DNA: TGTGCCAGCAGCCAACTACCGGGGAGGGACAGAGACTATGGCTACACCTTC. The encoded protein is CASSQLPGRDRDYGYTF. The chain links TRBV14 to TRBJ1-2, with TRBD1 matching 7 bases. The V segment lost 2 bases and the J segment 3 bases; nucleotides outside the gene matches: 12. The germline V gene encodes CDR1 SGHDN and CDR2 FVKESK. This CDR3 contains 17 residues. The full variable domain, its missing parts supplied by reference TRBV14 and TRBJ1-2, is EAGVTQFPSHSVIEKGQTVTLRCDPISGHDNLYWYRRVMGKEIKFLLHFVKESKQDESGMPNNRFLAERTGGTYSTLKVQPAELEDSGVYFCASSQLPGRDRDYGYTFGSGTRLTVV.

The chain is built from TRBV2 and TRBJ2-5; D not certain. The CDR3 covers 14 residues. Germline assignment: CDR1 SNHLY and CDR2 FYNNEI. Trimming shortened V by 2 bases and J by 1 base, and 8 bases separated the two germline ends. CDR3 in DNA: TGTGCCAGCAGTGAACAGTTTCTCCAAGAGACCCAGTACTTC. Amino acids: CASSEQFLQETQYF.

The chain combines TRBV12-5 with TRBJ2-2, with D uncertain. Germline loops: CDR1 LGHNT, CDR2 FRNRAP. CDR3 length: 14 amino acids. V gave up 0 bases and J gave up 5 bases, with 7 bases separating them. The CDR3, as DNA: TGTGCTAGTGGTTTGGTTTTGGGGACCGGGGAGCTGTTTTTT. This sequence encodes CASGLVLGTGELFF.

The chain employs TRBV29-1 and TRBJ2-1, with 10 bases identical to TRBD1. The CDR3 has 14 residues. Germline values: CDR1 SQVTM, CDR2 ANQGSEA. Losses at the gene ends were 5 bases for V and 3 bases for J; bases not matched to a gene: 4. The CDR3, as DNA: TGCAGCGTTAACGGACAGGGGGTCTACAATGAGCAGTTCTTC. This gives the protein CSVNGQGVYNEQFF.

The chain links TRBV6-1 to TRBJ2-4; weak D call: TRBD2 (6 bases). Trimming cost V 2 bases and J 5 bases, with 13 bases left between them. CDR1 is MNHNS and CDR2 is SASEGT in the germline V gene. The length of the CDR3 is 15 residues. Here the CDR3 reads CASSEWRGGENIQYF. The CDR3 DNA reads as TGTGCCAGCAGTGAATGGAGAGGCGGGGAAAACATTCAGTACTTC.

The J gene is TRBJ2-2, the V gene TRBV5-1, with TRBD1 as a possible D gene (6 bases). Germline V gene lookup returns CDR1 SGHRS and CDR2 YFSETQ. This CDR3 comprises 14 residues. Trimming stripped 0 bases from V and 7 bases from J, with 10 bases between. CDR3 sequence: CASSLDRARGELFF. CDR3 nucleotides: TGCGCCAGCAGCTTGGACAGGGCGCGCGGGGAGCTGTTTTTT.

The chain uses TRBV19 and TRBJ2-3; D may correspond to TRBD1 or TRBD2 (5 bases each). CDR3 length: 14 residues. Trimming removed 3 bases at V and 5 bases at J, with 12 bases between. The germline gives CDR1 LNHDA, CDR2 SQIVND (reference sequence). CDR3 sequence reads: CASSIEGRLDTQYF. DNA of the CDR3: TGTGCCAGTAGTATTGAGGGGCGGTTAGATACGCAGTATTTT.

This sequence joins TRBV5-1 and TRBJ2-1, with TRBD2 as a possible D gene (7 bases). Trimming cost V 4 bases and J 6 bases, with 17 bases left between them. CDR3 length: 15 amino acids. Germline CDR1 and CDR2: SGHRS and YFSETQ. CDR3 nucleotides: TGCGCCAGCAGCCGGGGGCGGGGGCCACTCAATGAGCAGTTCTTC. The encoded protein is CASSRGRGPLNEQFF. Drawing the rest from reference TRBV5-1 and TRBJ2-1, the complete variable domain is KAGVTQTPRYLIKTRGQQVTLSCSPISGHRSVSWYQQTPGQGLQFLFEYFSETQRNKGNFPGRFSGRQFSNSRSEMNVSTLELGDSALYLCASSRGRGPLNEQFFGPGTRLTVL.

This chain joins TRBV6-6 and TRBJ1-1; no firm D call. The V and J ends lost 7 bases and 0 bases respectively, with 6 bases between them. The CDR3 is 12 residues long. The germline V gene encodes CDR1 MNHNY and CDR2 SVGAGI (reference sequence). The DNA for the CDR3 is TGTGCCAGCATAAGCATGAACACTGAAGCTTTCTTT. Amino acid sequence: CASISMNTEAFF.